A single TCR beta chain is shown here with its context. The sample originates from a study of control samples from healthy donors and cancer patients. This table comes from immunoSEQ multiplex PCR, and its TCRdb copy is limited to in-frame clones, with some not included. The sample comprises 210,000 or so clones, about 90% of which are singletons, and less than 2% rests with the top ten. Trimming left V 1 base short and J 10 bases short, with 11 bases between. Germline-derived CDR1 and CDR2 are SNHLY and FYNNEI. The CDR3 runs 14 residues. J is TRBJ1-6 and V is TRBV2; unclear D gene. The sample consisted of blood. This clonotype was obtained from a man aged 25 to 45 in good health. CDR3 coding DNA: TGTGCCAGCAGTGAAGGTCAGTGGGGATCACCCCTCCACTTT. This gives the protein CASSEGQWGSPLHF.